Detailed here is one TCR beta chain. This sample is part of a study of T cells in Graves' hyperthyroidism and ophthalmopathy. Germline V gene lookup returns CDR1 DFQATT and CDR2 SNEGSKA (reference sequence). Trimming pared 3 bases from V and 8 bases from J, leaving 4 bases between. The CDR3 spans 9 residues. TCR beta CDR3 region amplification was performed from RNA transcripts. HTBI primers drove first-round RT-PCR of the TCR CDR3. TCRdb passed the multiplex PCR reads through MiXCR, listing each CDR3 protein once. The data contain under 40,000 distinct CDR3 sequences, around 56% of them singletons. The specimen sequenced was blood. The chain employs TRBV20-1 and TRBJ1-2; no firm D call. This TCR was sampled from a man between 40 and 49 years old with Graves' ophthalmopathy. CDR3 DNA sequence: TGCAGTGCTAGGGGGGGCTACACCTTC. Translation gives CSARGGYTF.